This T cell receptor (beta chain) is drawn from a study of cytomegalovirus exposure and HLA in healthy donors (dated by TCRdb to 2016 to 2017). Regarding the complete study: An earlier analysis of approximately 640 of the donors reported roughly 270 Gb of sequence data and around 110 million unique TCR beta sequences from 150 million to 200 million T cells. Roughly 310 gigabases of sequencing data and tens of millions of unique TCR sequences were included in an early release covering about 620 HLA-typed donors. Of the 300 to 400 genotyped donors, 81% fell in the genetic ancestry cluster associated with self-reported Caucasian donors. The aim of the study was to test whether cataloging public T cell receptors could identify signatures of past pathogen exposure. Using immunosequencing, the study profiled T cell repertoires from some 670 subjects and related those repertoires to cytomegalovirus serostatus. Along with the approximately 700-subject first cohort, a separate validation cohort of approximately 110 different subjects was used. High-throughput TCR immunosequencing, statistical association of individual TCRs with disease status, and machine learning were combined to predict cytomegalovirus infection status. In a later analysis, previously published TCR beta repertoires from fewer than 750 donors were re-analyzed and high-resolution HLA genotyping was added so that TCR occurrence patterns could be studied. In the later analysis, no new phenotypic data were used to find candidate immune exposures; instead, reliance was placed on TCR beta sequences and their occurrence across donors. In an earlier analysis of 587 of the donors, high-throughput TCR beta sequencing was used to judge whether each TCR beta V gene segment behaved as functional or pseudogenic. Donor age, sex, ethnicity and CMV serostatus were collected together with the repertoire data. In a later genetic analysis, genome-wide SNP genotypes for about 55% of the roughly 700 donors were used, and that subset was treated as a discovery cohort. All discovery cohort repertoires had been generated using a single sequencing platform. HLA typing included class I and class II loci at four-digit resolution. Typing coverage varied by locus: roughly 620-640 donors for A, B, C, DRB1 and DQB1; roughly 520 for DQA1; about 570 for DPA1; fewer than 480 for DPB1. Because of strong linkage in the cohort, five DR-DQ haplotypes were treated as single units for association and clustering. On average, roughly 240,000 unique TCR beta nucleotide sequences were sequenced per donor among more than 350 genotyped donors of the cohort, with 15% to 20% of those sequences being non-productive. Study-level results and caveats: A later analysis reported that several top co-occurrence clusters appeared linked to parvovirus B19, influenza, CMV and Epstein-Barr virus. Specific HLA alleles were associated with over 15,000 TCR beta sequences at a false discovery rate of 0.05 in a later analysis. A group of highly shared sequence variants was considered likely to be a technical artifact of the sequencing pipeline. Strong co-occurrence of HLA alleles, especially DR and DQ, made assigning TCR associations to individual alleles difficult. Presence/absence analyses assumed roughly uniform sequencing depth across donors, an assumption that may not hold. A later genetic analysis associated a missense DCLRE1C variant with V-gene and J-gene trimming of TCR beta chains, and an independent cohort replicated the association. In vitro tests confirmed that a few of the cytomegalovirus-associated TCR beta chains recognize cytomegalovirus antigens. Because counts were too low, under 20 rarely observed V segments, including chromosome 9 orphons, were left out of the earlier analysis of several hundred of the donors. In a later analysis, HLA-associated TCR beta chains were found to be more clonally expanded and to have lower generation probabilities than equally common non-associated chains. Most TCR sequences were seen in very few donors, while some public TCRs were found in many individuals. According to a later genetic analysis, donors in an Asian-associated ancestry cluster had fewer N-insertions in productive TCRs than the roughly 670-donor mean. Most CMV-associated TCR beta chains appeared to be HLA-restricted in a later analysis, and the HLA associations seemed to be driven largely by CMV exposure. Because HLA typing was unavailable for some donors at each locus, only the typed subset was used in association tests. The cohort was sequenced for TCR beta chains only, and without alpha or paired-chain data the features that could be detected were limited. A later analysis found that TCR association rates varied across HLA loci, with DRB1 alleles showing the most associated TCRs and HLA-C alleles the fewest. It was suggested by the authors that the approach could potentially be generalized to other disease states and immunological phenotypes. The classifier was reported to diagnose cytomegalovirus status with high specificity and sensitivity in both the original cohort and the validation cohort. CMV serostatus was the only immune exposure information available for the cohort. A further reported finding was that TCR beta sequences accurately predicted the HLA-A and HLA-B alleles for most subjects in the first cohort. Correlated functional status among segregating V segments might reflect linkage disequilibrium, but an unknown experimental factor could not be ruled out. In the study, some 160 TCR beta chains were listed as associated with cytomegalovirus. In an earlier analysis of several hundred of the donors, most TCR beta V segments were observed in productive rearrangements about 87% or about 30% of the time, broadly matching IMGT annotations.

The cohort consisted of approximately 670 healthy bone marrow donors. At the time of sampling, every cohort member was nominally healthy, though immune exposures that went unrecorded were likely present. The donor tested CMV seropositive and was one of the 289 seropositive cohort members. Each donor provided a peripheral blood sample, and peripheral blood mononuclear cells were used for TCR beta sequencing. Genomic DNA extraction from the blood cell samples was performed with the Qiagen DNeasy Blood Extraction Kit. Notes on this clone: There is no known antigen for this receptor. Qualities for individual bases were not recorded, and no much larger clone is one base off.

Libraries were made using the immunoSEQ multiplex PCR assay. A mixture of 60 forward primers for TCR Vbeta segments and 13 reverse primers for TCR Jbeta segments was used in the multiplex PCR. Amplification of the CDR3 region of rearranged TCR beta genes was performed with a multiplex PCR assay on genomic DNA. Amplified TCR beta libraries were sequenced as 87-base-pair reads on the Illumina HiSeq System. The paper's data handling went like this. A later analysis tallied 75 million to 95 million unique TCR beta chains across the 666 repertoires, and some 10 million of those chains were shared by two or more donors. Raw reads were error-corrected and collapsed into unique sequences with a nearest-neighbor algorithm that merged closely related sequences to remove PCR and sequencing errors. V, D and J gene segments were assigned by aligning CDR3 sequences to IMGT reference sequences. For a sequence to be retained, a match of at least six nucleotides to both a V gene segment and a J gene segment was required. A rearrangement counted as productive if the CDR3 had no stop codons and remained in frame with V and J, and every other rearrangement counted as non-productive. Following IMGT convention, CDR3 was defined as the stretch from the second conserved V-encoded cysteine to the conserved J-encoded phenylalanine. The earlier analysis of fewer than 700 of the donors excluded sequences that lacked an unambiguous match to a single V gene segment. An earlier analysis of 587 of the donors called V segments functional above 56.7% productive rearrangements and segregating when the between-donor standard deviation exceeded 5%. A statistical classification framework was built for diagnosing cytomegalovirus status from the catalog of TCR beta chain sequences. A later analysis assigned V and J genes by comparing TCR nucleotide sequences with IMGT/GENE-DB human TR gene sequences. A later analysis assigned CDR3 sequences and most-parsimonious VDJ recombination scenarios with the TCRdist pipeline. A later analysis defined each TCR beta chain by its CDR3 amino acid sequence plus V-gene family, and excluded reads lacking a unique V-gene family. To address suspected cross-contamination and a sequencing artifact, a later analysis removed a few hundred highly shared, low-generation-probability nucleotide sequences. A later analysis calculated a clonal expansion index for each public chain from normalized within-repertoire ranks of inferred template counts. In a later analysis, generation probabilities were computed using a VDJ recombination model fitted to out-of-frame rearrangements, and the results were checked against IGoR. Hypergeometric tests were used in a later analysis to score TCR-TCR, TCR-HLA and TCR-CMV co-occurrence, with a repertoire-size bias correction applied to the TCR pairs. In a later analysis, false discovery rates were estimated by permuting HLA or CMV assignments 20 times. In a later analysis, co-occurring TCRs were grouped with DBSCAN, and TCRdist sequence similarity was added when clustering was performed within HLA-allele-positive subsets. For co-occurrence clustering, repertoires with fewer than 30,000 or more than 120,000 public chains were excluded, along with roughly 5 repertoires with anomalous nucleotide sharing. TCRdb's version of the immuneACCESS table is confined to in-frame rearrangements and falls short of the full clone set. An unresolved V gene accounts for under half of the shortfall where checked; the remainder is of unknown origin. The DNA was the basis for D and trimming; V, J and clone size are from that table. The sample has fewer than 150,000 clones on record, over 70% of them singletons. Jointly, the top ten make up under 7.5% of the sample.

Material: PBMCs. This clonotype was obtained from a man aged 40-50 years in good health and CMV-seropositive.

The DNA sequence is given as TGTGCCAGCAGCTTTCGAACTGCTGACACCTTC. This translates into CASSFRTADTF. This chain is built from TRBV5-6 and TRBJ1-2; no D gene call is confident. V is clipped by 2 bases and J by 12 bases, and the sequence between their germline boundaries is 11 bases long. There are 11 amino acids in the CDR3, from cysteine to phenylalanine inclusive. Just the 33-base CDR3 DNA is kept, in frame starting at base 1. Reading the germline V gene gives CDR1 SGHDT and CDR2 YYEEEE.